This entry lists 26 T cell receptor beta chains sequenced from one sample in a study of blood T cell repertoires in COVID-19. Sequencing was performed with immunoSEQ multiplex PCR; in TCRdb, only in-frame clones are kept and a portion is missing. The sample consists of 350,000 to 400,000 clones, roughly nine tenths of them appearing once. Sequenced input: PBMCs or T cells enriched from blood (not recorded which). These receptors all come from a man younger than 30 who had recovered from COVID-19.

The genes are TRBV27 and TRBJ1-6; D might be TRBD1 (5 bases). V lost 6 bases, J lost 4 bases, and 16 bases lay in between. Germline V lookup: CDR1 MNHEY, CDR2 SMNVEV (reference sequence). The CDR3 totals 16 residues. The CDR3 here is CASRRIEGVYNSPLHF. The CDR3 DNA is TGTGCCAGCAGGCGCATCGAAGGGGTTTATAATTCACCCCTCCACTTT.

The chain joins TRBV18 to TRBJ1-3; D unresolved. CDR3 length equals 15 residues. V gave up 9 bases and J gave up 0 bases, with 15 bases separating them. Per the germline V gene, CDR1 is KGHSH and CDR2 is LQKENI. The CDR3 loop reads CASDRGKVSGNTIYF. CDR3 nucleotide sequence: TGTGCCAGTGACCGGGGAAAAGTCTCTGGAAACACCATATATTTT. The full variable domain, with the rest looked up from reference TRBV18 and TRBJ1-3, is NAGVMQNPRHLVRRRGQEARLRCSPMKGHSHVYWYRQLPEEGLKFMVYLQKENIIDESGMPKERFSAEFPKEGPSILRIQQVVRGDSAAYFCASDRGKVSGNTIYFGEGSWLTVV.

This clone appeared a single time. The genes are TRBV25-1 and TRBJ1-4; D is undetermined. CDR3 length: 15 residues. The germline V gene has CDR1 MGHDK and CDR2 SYGVNS. Trimming shortened V by 7 bases and J by 10 bases, and 22 bases separated the two germline ends. The CDR3 spells CASTRTDSIAGKLFF. The CDR3 coding sequence is TGTGCCAGCACACGGACTGACTCTATTGCGGGAAAACTGTTTTTT.

V gene TRBV7-3 combines with J gene TRBJ2-1, with D possibly TRBD1 on 7 matching bases. Germline V gene data show CDR1 as SGHTA and CDR2 as FQGTGA. Trimming left V 1 base short and J 4 bases short, with 23 bases between. The CDR3 loop spans 19 amino acids. CDR3 protein: CASSLSQGEAHSPYNEQFF. The CDR3 DNA reads TGTGCCAGCAGCTTAAGTCAGGGGGAGGCCCACTCCCCATACAATGAGCAGTTCTTC.

V and J are TRBV7-2 and TRBJ1-6; D is uncertain. Germline V lookup: CDR1 SGHTA, CDR2 FQGNSA. V lost 2 bases, J lost 8 bases, and 16 bases lay in between. This CDR3 comprises 16 residues. The CDR3 nucleotides read TGTGCCAGCAGCTTAAGATCTTCCCTAGAGCATTCACCCCTCCACTTT. This sequence encodes CASSLRSSLEHSPLHF.

CDR3 nucleotide sequence: TGCGCCAGCAGCCCACATTTGCAGACAGGGGGTTTAGGTGGCTACACCTTC. This encodes CASSPHLQTGGLGGYTF. The chain links TRBV4-1 to TRBJ1-2; 9 positions agree with TRBD1. CDR1 is MGHRA, CDR2 YSYEKL, per germline. V was clipped by 4 bases and J by 7 bases; unmatched bases: 16. The CDR3 sequence is 17 residues long.

The chain carries TRBV19 and TRBJ1-5; 7 bases agree with TRBD1. V dropped 5 bases and J dropped 6; count of bases not matched to a gene: 13. This CDR3 is built from 16 residues. Germline V gives CDR1 LNHDA, CDR2 SQIVND (reference sequence). The CDR3 spells CASSRGETGFGQPQHF. Written as DNA, the CDR3 is TGTGCCAGTAGTCGAGGCGAGACAGGGTTTGGTCAGCCCCAGCATTTT.

This clone was counted between two and nine times. The chain carries TRBV12-5 and TRBJ2-1; TRBD2 aligns across 9 bases. Germline V CDR1 and CDR2: LGHNT, FRNRAP. The CDR3 consists of 16 residues. V lost 4 bases, J lost 9 bases, and 13 bases stayed unmatched. The CDR3 sequence: CASGSESRTSDGEQFF. In DNA, the CDR3 is TGTGCTAGTGGTTCGGAATCCCGGACTAGCGACGGTGAGCAGTTCTTC.

V and J are TRBV6-1 and TRBJ2-7; TRBD1 matches at 9 bases. Unmatched junction bases numbered 12, after V lost 3 bases and J lost 6 bases. The length of the CDR3 is 16 residues. CDR1 and CDR2 from the germline V gene are MNHNS and SASEGT. The CDR3 protein is CASSDAQGAVSPEQYF. The CDR3 DNA sequence: TGTGCCAGCAGTGACGCACAGGGGGCGGTTTCCCCCGAGCAGTACTTC.

The chain recombines TRBV9 with TRBJ1-1; no clear D gene. The CDR3 has 14 amino acids. Germline V lookup: CDR1 SGDLS, CDR2 YYNGEE. Between the trimmed V and J ends, which lost 5 bases and 1 base, there was a span of 12 bases. CDR3 DNA sequence: TGTGCCAGCAGGAAAGAGGGCACGAACACTGAAGCTTTCTTT. Its protein product is CASRKEGTNTEAFF.

This clone has just one count. The V and J genes are TRBV24-1 and TRBJ2-3, with 7 positions matching TRBD2. The V and J ends lost 4 bases and 1 base, in that order; junction bases with no gene match: 4. Germline-derived CDR1 and CDR2 are KGHDR and SFDVKD. The CDR3 is 15 residues long. In DNA, the CDR3 is TGTGCCACCAGTGAACTCAGCGGGGGCACAGATACGCAGTATTTT. Residues: CATSELSGGTDTQYF.

This chain uses TRBV28 with TRBJ2-7; 8 nucleotides align to TRBD2. The CDR3 has 15 residues. The germline V gene has CDR1 MDHEN and CDR2 SYDVKM. J lost 2 bases, V lost 1 base, and 4 bases had no gene match. The CDR3 protein is CASSLYRGGTYEQYF. CDR3 DNA sequence: TGTGCCAGCAGTTTATATCGGGGGGGAACCTACGAGCAGTACTTC.

CDR3 sequence (DNA): TGTGCCAGCAGCTTCGGGGGGGGATCCCCGGGTGAGCAGTTCTTC. Amino acids: CASSFGGGSPGEQFF. V and J are TRBV14 and TRBJ2-1; 8 bases fit TRBD2. CDR3 length: 15 residues. Per the germline V gene, CDR1 is SGHDN and CDR2 is FVKESK. Trimming cost V 5 bases and J 9 bases; bases outside gene matches: 12.

The rearrangement uses TRBV11-2 and TRBJ2-5; TRBD1 agrees at 8 bases. The CDR3 length is 16 residues. CDR1 SGHAT and CDR2 FQNNGV come from the germline V gene. Germline trimming cut 3 bases from V and 0 bases from J; bases unmatched to any gene: 6. The CDR3 here is CASSLWTGTHQETQYF. CDR3 nucleotides: TGTGCCAGCAGCTTGTGGACAGGGACCCACCAAGAGACCCAGTACTTC.

The CDR3: CASSGAGNEQFF. CDR3 coding DNA: TGCGCCAGCAGCGGGGCGGGGAATGAGCAGTTCTTC. This rearrangement joins TRBV5-1 to TRBJ2-1; D may be TRBD2 (6 bases). From germline, CDR1 is SGHRS and CDR2 YFSETQ. Trimming removed 4 bases at V and 7 bases at J, with 9 bases between. CDR3 length: 12 residues.

The chain has TRBV3-1 (or the pseudogene TRBV3-2) and TRBJ1-1, with a tentative D call TRBD1 (6 bases). Germline assignment: CDR1 LGHDT and CDR2 YNNKEL (reference sequence). V lost 1 base and J 5 bases, leaving 11 bases between the germline ends. The CDR3 contains 14 residues. The CDR3 DNA reads TGTGCCAGCAGCCAAGCAGGACAGAAAACTGAAGCTTTCTTT. Translated, it gives CASSQAGQKTEAFF.

J is TRBJ1-2 and V is TRBV4-3; D unclear. CDR3 length: 14 amino acids. Germline CDR1 and CDR2: LGHNA and YSLEER. The V end lost 5 bases, the J end lost 3 bases, and 13 bases lay between the germline ends. CDR3 sequence (DNA): TGCGCCAGCAGCTCTATGGAGGGTGACTATGGCTACACCTTC. Amino acids: CASSSMEGDYGYTF.

The chain has TRBV3-1 (or the pseudogene TRBV3-2) and TRBJ2-7; no clear D. The CDR3 has 13 amino acids. The V gene's germline CDR1 is LGHDT and CDR2 YNNKEL (reference sequence). V lost 0 bases, J lost 1 base, and 4 bases lay in between. CDR3 nucleotides: TGTGCCAGCAGCCAAGAGTCTTCCTACGAGCAGTACTTC. It translates to CASSQESSYEQYF.

This rearrangement joins TRBV5-1 to TRBJ1-1; D is perhaps TRBD1 (6 bases). Deletions cut 3 bases from V and 5 bases from J, with 11 bases between. The CDR3 loop spans 13 amino acids. Germline values: CDR1 SGHRS, CDR2 YFSETQ. CDR3 nucleotides: TGCGCCAGCAGCTATGCAAGGGGGACTGAAGCTTTCTTT. This gives the protein CASSYARGTEAFF. Complete variable domain (other parts from reference TRBV5-1 and TRBJ1-1): KAGVTQTPRYLIKTRGQQVTLSCSPISGHRSVSWYQQTPGQGLQFLFEYFSETQRNKGNFPGRFSGRQFSNSRSEMNVSTLELGDSALYLCASSYARGTEAFFGQGTRLTVV.

The genes are TRBV3-1 (or the pseudogene TRBV3-2) and TRBJ1-2; D not certain. From germline, CDR1 is LGHDT and CDR2 YNNKEL (reference sequence). With 4 bases removed from V and 5 bases from J, the gap between germline ends came to 11 bases. The CDR3 contains 13 residues. CDR3 loop: CASSPDTKYGYTF. The DNA for the CDR3 is TGTGCCAGCAGCCCCGACACCAAATATGGCTACACCTTC.

Written as DNA, the CDR3 is TGTGCCAGCAGCAATTCCGTTCGGGAGGCGTCAGATACGCAGTATTTT. It is translated as CASSNSVREASDTQYF. This sequence joins TRBV5-4 and TRBJ2-3; 7 bases align to TRBD2. The germline gives CDR1 SGHNT, CDR2 YYREEE (reference sequence). The J segment lost 4 bases and the V segment lost 4 bases, leaving 12 bases of the junction unmatched. The CDR3 sequence is 16 residues long.

In regard to this clone: Other DNA sequences from this sample encode an identical CDR3 as well. DNA for the CDR3: TGTGCCAGCAGCTCGGTAGGACAGGGAGGGGAGACCCAGTACTTC. It is translated as CASSSVGQGGETQYF. The chain uses TRBV5-4 and TRBJ2-5, with a possible D match to TRBD1 (8 bases). Germline V gene sequence: CDR1 SGHNT, CDR2 YYREEE (reference sequence). Trimming took off 3 bases at V and 5 bases at J, with 17 bases between the two ends. The CDR3 sequence is 15 residues long. Variable domain in full (rest from reference TRBV5-4 and TRBJ2-5): ETGVTQSPTHLIKTRGQQVTLRCSSQSGHNTVSWYQQALGQGPQFIFQYYREEENGRGNFPPRFSGLQFPNYSSELNVNALELDDSALYLCASSSVGQGGETQYFGPGTRLLVL.

The CDR3 DNA reads TGTGCCAGTAGAAAGGACAGGGAGACTTCACCCCTCCACTTT. Protein product: CASRKDRETSPLHF. The V call is TRBV19, the J call TRBJ1-6; TRBD1 agrees at 8 bases. After removal of 6 bases from V and 9 bases from J, the junction contained 7 bases not matched to a gene. CDR3 size: 14 residues. Germline CDR1 reads LNHDA; CDR2 reads SQIVND (reference sequence).

The genes are TRBV3-1 (or the pseudogene TRBV3-2) and TRBJ2-3, with 8 positions matching TRBD2. The junction had 12 bases not matched to a gene; V was cut back by 5 bases and J by 2 bases. The germline V gene encodes CDR1 LGHDT and CDR2 YNNKEL (reference sequence). This CDR3 is built from 17 residues. CDR3 nucleotides: TGTGCCAGCAGCGGTAGCGGGGTAGGAGTGACCACAGATACGCAGTATTTT. Translation: CASSGSGVGVTTDTQYF.

For the CDR3, the DNA is TGTGCCAGCAGGGGACTAGCGTATTCCGGGGAGCTGTTTTTT. It specifies CASRGLAYSGELFF. V usage is TRBV27 and J usage is TRBJ2-2; 10 nucleotides agree with TRBD2. The germline V gene encodes CDR1 MNHEY and CDR2 SMNVEV (reference sequence). The CDR3 runs to 14 residues. Unmatched junction bases numbered 4, after V lost 6 bases and J lost 6 bases.

The chain combines TRBV2 with TRBJ1-1, with 8 positions matching TRBD1. The trim removed 7 bases at V and 0 bases at J, leaving 10 bases unmatched. The CDR3 is made up of 16 amino acids. Germline V lookup: CDR1 SNHLY, CDR2 FYNNEI. CDR3 DNA: TGTGCCAGCACTTTGGCAGGGGGCATGATGAACACTGAAGCTTTCTTT. This gives the protein CASTLAGGMMNTEAFF.